This T cell receptor beta chain was identified in a study of CD8 T cells in ankylosing spondylitis (dated by TCRdb to about 2017). Some background on the complete study: To find TCR variants linked to disease, the study profiled T cell receptor beta repertoires in ankylosing spondylitis patients and healthy donors. Peripheral blood was sampled, and synovial fluid was also collected from ankylosing spondylitis patients. The whole study cohort included roughly 110 healthy donors and over 20 ankylosing spondylitis patients.

This clonotype has ten or more counts. This receptor's antigen is unknown. Base quality data are lacking; no much larger clone is found one base away. V is clipped by 4 bases and J by 8 bases, and the sequence between their germline boundaries is 17 bases long. The germline V gene (reference sequence) provides CDR1 DFQATT and CDR2 SNEGSKA. The CDR3 covers 14 residues, taking in both the cysteine and the phenylalanine. The sequence is cut down to CDR3 DNA, 42 bases in frame from base 1. Synovial fluid samples were matched to blood samples from the same ankylosing spondylitis patients. The reads were generated on an Illumina HiSeq 2500. Quantitative 5'-RACE with molecular barcodes was used to prepare TCR beta libraries. The paper's processing steps were these. Disease-linked TCR variants were identified with a new computational method built on a probabilistic model of VDJ rearrangement. TCRdb trimmed public reads at Q25 via fastp, called clones via MiXCR and kept in-frame beta chains. Each entry is one CDR3 protein sequence, shown with its most common DNA and genes. The V and J calls shown here were made by TCRdb, not taken from the authors' results. For this sample there are around 35,000 distinct CDR3 sequences; approximately 10% appear just once. 20% of the sample comes from the top ten.

Study-wide conclusions, independent of this receptor: Some of the motif variants had been reported before in the synovial fluid and blood of reactive arthritis patients, a finding that suggests common disease-initiation mechanisms. In peripheral blood, the disease-linked clones were found at relatively low frequencies and had a CD8+ phenotype. A TCR beta motif made up of about eight highly homologous amino acid variants appeared to be characteristic of blood from ankylosing spondylitis patients. The disease-linked clones were reported as significantly enriched in matched synovial fluid samples from ankylosing spondylitis patients.

The sequenced sample consisted of synovial fluid, either unsorted or a sorted T cell fraction (not recorded which). This TCR was recovered from a male donor with ankylosing spondylitis. The V and J segments used are TRBV20-1 and TRBJ1-4; the D gene is perhaps TRBD1, on 5 matching bases. CDR3 loop: CSAIHPMGREKLFF. The sequenced DNA: TGCAGTGCTATTCACCCCATGGGACGGGAAAAACTGTTTTTT.